The 15 T cell receptor beta chains below were found in one sample sequenced in a study of T cell changes during pregnancy in multiple sclerosis. Here immunoSEQ multiplex PCR was the method, and the copy in TCRdb shows in-frame clones only, minus some. The sample lists over 50,000 clones, over 75% seen once, with roughly 2% in the top ten. Sequencing used peripheral blood, obtained in the first trimester of pregnancy. These receptor sequences come from a female donor in good health, enrolled as a control in a pregnancy study.

This sequence joins TRBV14 and TRBJ1-1; D is unclear. This CDR3 spans 14 amino acids. Germline V gene data show CDR1 as SGHDN and CDR2 as FVKESK. With 4 bases removed from V and 3 bases from J, the gap between germline ends came to 12 bases. CDR3 region: CASSRPLRHTEAFF. The CDR3 bases are TGTGCCAGCAGCCGCCCGTTGAGGCACACTGAAGCTTTCTTT.

This sequence joins TRBV6-5 and TRBJ2-5; 9 bases map to TRBD1. This CDR3 has 15 residues. The trim removed 5 bases at V and 3 bases at J, leaving 7 bases unmatched. Germline V gene lookup returns CDR1 MNHEY and CDR2 SVGAGI. The DNA for the CDR3 is TGTGCCAGCAGTCGATCCGGGACAGGGAAAGAGACCCAGTACTTC. It is translated as CASSRSGTGKETQYF.

The chain uses TRBV15 and TRBJ2-1; D ambiguous. This CDR3 comprises 18 residues. Germline V gene data show CDR1 as LNHNV and CDR2 as YYDKDF (reference sequence). The V and J ends lost 3 bases and 0 bases respectively, with 18 bases between them. CDR3 DNA sequence: TGTGCCACCAGCAGGCCAACCCTCAGTGTCAGCTCCTACAATGAGCAGTTCTTC. This gives the protein CATSRPTLSVSSYNEQFF.

The chain recombines TRBV5-1 with TRBJ2-6, with a weak D call TRBD1 (5 bases). V lost 2 bases to trimming and J lost 0 bases, with 9 bases between them. Germline lookup yields CDR1 SGHRS and CDR2 YFSETQ. CDR3 size: 16 residues. CDR3 loop: CASSLDRSSGANVLTF. The CDR3 nucleotides read TGCGCCAGCAGCTTAGACAGATCCTCTGGGGCCAACGTCCTGACTTTC.

The rearrangement joins TRBV11-2 to TRBJ1-1; D gene ambiguous. CDR3 length equals 13 residues. From germline, CDR1 is SGHAT and CDR2 FQNNGV. Between the trimmed V and J ends, which lost 5 bases and 0 bases, there was a span of 7 bases. DNA for the CDR3: TGTGCCAGCAGCACCCAGTTGAACACTGAAGCTTTCTTT. This sequence encodes CASSTQLNTEAFF.

The CDR3 protein is CASSLEGSGAKNIQYF. The CDR3 DNA follows: TGTGCCAGCAGCTTAGAAGGTAGCGGAGCCAAAAACATTCAGTACTTC. This rearrangement joins TRBV7-8 to TRBJ2-4; maybe TRBD2 (6 bases). The germline CDR1 and CDR2 sequences are SGHVS and FQNEAQ. This CDR3 comprises 16 residues. Trimming took 1 base from V and 0 from J, leaving 10 bases between them.

The V gene is TRBV11-1, the J gene TRBJ2-7, with D possibly being TRBD1 (6 bases). V lost 4 bases to trimming and J lost 11 bases, with 12 bases between them. CDR3 size: 11 residues. Germline V CDR1 and CDR2: SGHAT, FQDESV (reference sequence). The CDR3 region has the DNA TGTGCCAGCAGCTCACAGGGCACGAAGTACTTC. Its protein product is CASSSQGTKYF.

This clone was found once. The chain is built from TRBV6-5 and TRBJ1-2; 7 nucleotides agree with TRBD1. Germline V gene sequence: CDR1 MNHEY, CDR2 SVGAGI. CDR3 length: 13 amino acids. The trim removed 6 bases at V and 2 bases at J, leaving 3 bases unmatched. CDR3 sequence (DNA): TGTGCCAGCAGAGGGGACAGCAACTATGGCTACACCTTC. This encodes CASRGDSNYGYTF.

The chain employs TRBV5-4 and TRBJ2-7, with D possibly TRBD1 on 5 matching bases. This CDR3 has 12 amino acids. V dropped 5 bases and J dropped 4 bases, with 10 bases sitting between them. Germline CDR1 is SGHNT and CDR2 is YYREEE (reference sequence). The DNA of the CDR3 is TGTGCCAGCAGTAACCAGGGTTACGAGCAGTACTTC. As protein: CASSNQGYEQYF.

This rearrangement joins TRBV28 to TRBJ1-1; 10 bases fit TRBD1. The CDR3 sequence is 14 residues long. Germline trimming cut 8 bases from V and 5 bases from J; bases unmatched to any gene: 8. Germline V gene data show CDR1 as MDHEN and CDR2 as SYDVKM. The CDR3, as DNA: TGTGCCAGCTTCAGACAGGGGGCGAGTACTGAAGCTTTCTTT. Amino acid sequence: CASFRQGASTEAFF.

This clone was detected once. The chain couples TRBV5-1 to TRBJ1-2; 7 bases align to TRBD1. J gave up 7 bases and V 2 bases, and 8 bases lay outside the gene matches. This CDR3 contains 14 residues. Germline values: CDR1 SGHRS, CDR2 YFSETQ. CDR3 loop: CASSLEQGKGGYTF. The CDR3 bases are TGCGCCAGCAGCTTAGAACAGGGGAAGGGTGGCTACACCTTC.

The chain combines TRBV7-2 with TRBJ1-1; D not resolved. The CDR3 has 11 amino acids. Trimming stripped 3 bases from V and 6 bases from J, with 5 bases between. Germline V gene data show CDR1 as SGHTA and CDR2 as FQGNSA. CDR3 nucleotide sequence: TGTGCCAGCAGCTTTTCCGCTGAAGCTTTCTTT. Residues: CASSFSAEAFF.

The chain combines TRBV15 with TRBJ2-3; D is possibly TRBD2 (6 bases). Trimming cost V 7 bases and J 3 bases, with 11 bases left between them. This CDR3 is 13 amino acids long. Germline V gene data show CDR1 as LNHNV and CDR2 as YYDKDF (reference sequence). CDR3 nucleotide sequence: TGTGCCACCAACGGGAGAGCAACAGATACGCAGTATTTT. Its protein product is CATNGRATDTQYF.

V gene TRBV12-5 combines with J gene TRBJ1-1; D is perhaps TRBD1 (5 bases). V was shortened by 0 bases and J by 0 bases, with 8 bases between the two germline ends. CDR1 is LGHNT, CDR2 FRNRAP, per germline. This CDR3 region has 15 residues. The CDR3 sequence: CASGLVRQLNTEAFF. CDR3 DNA sequence: TGTGCTAGTGGTTTGGTACGACAGTTGAACACTGAAGCTTTCTTT.

The rearrangement uses TRBV7-6 and TRBJ2-3, with TRBD2 as a possible D gene (7 bases). The CDR3 runs 17 residues. The germline CDR1 and CDR2 sequences are SGHVS and FNYEAQ. V lost 3 bases, J lost 6 bases, and 22 bases lay in between. Here the CDR3 DNA reads TGTGCCAGCAGCTTCACGGACGGGGGGCCTAGGTGGGATACGCAGTATTTT. This encodes CASSFTDGGPRWDTQYF.